This is a list of T cell receptor beta chains from one sample in a study of T-cell reconstitution after alpha-beta-depleted transplantation in children. TCRdb called the PCR reads again in MiXCR, with one record for every CDR3 protein. The data show some 300,000 distinct CDR3 sequences, roughly a tenth seen once. Sequenced here: PBMCs, sampled before TCRalphabeta/CD19-depleted stem cell transplant. The receptors originated from a boy under three years old with acute myeloid leukemia, due to receive a stem cell transplant. The CDR3 runs from the conserved cysteine through the conserved F or W. D genes are given only for firm matches. Some rows have no size entry. The others give once, few or many, or a class for an expanded clone.

v_call: TRBV12-3/TRBV12-4
clone_size: many
j_call: TRBJ1-2
d_call: TRBD1
cdr3_nt: TGTGCCAGCAGTCCTACAGGGGGCTTCACTTATGGCTACACCTTC
cdr3_aa: CASSPTGGFTYGYTF

v_call: TRBV12-3/TRBV12-4
clone_size: few
j_call: TRBJ2-5
d_call: TRBD2
cdr3_nt: TGTGCCAGCAGTTACGGGCGTCCGGGACTAGCGGGGAGACAAGAGACCCAGTACTTC
cdr3_aa: CASSYGRPGLAGRQETQYF

v_call: TRBV10-3
clone_size: many
j_call: TRBJ1-5
d_call: TRBD1
cdr3_nt: TGTGCCATCAGCGGGGACAGGGGCAATCAGCCCCAGCATTTT
cdr3_aa: CAISGDRGNQPQHF

v_call: TRBV28
clone_size: many
j_call: TRBJ2-7
d_call: TRBD2
cdr3_nt: TGTGCCAGCTGCCCCCGGACTAGCGGCCACGAGCAGTACTTC
cdr3_aa: CASCPRTSGHEQYF

v_call: TRBV7-2
clone_size: .
j_call: TRBJ2-7
d_call: TRBD2
cdr3_nt: TGTGCCAGCAGCTCCCGACTAGCGCGAGGGTCCAACGAGCAGTACTTC
cdr3_aa: CASSSRLARGSNEQYF

v_call: TRBV6-2/TRBV6-3
clone_size: few
j_call: TRBJ2-7
d_call: .
cdr3_nt: TGTGCCAGCAGTTACGGCGGGACCGACTTCTACGAGCAGTACTTC
cdr3_aa: CASSYGGTDFYEQYF

v_call: TRBV5-1
clone_size: few
j_call: TRBJ1-1
d_call: TRBD1
cdr3_nt: TGCGCCAGCAGCTTGGTCCTTTCAGGGGGCGTGGAAGCTTTCTTT
cdr3_aa: CASSLVLSGGVEAFF

v_call: TRBV12-3/TRBV12-4
clone_size: many
j_call: TRBJ2-1
d_call: TRBD2
cdr3_nt: TGTGCCAGCAGTTCACTTAAGCGGGGAGCCTACAATGAGCAGTTCTTC
cdr3_aa: CASSSLKRGAYNEQFF

v_call: TRBV7-9
clone_size: many
j_call: TRBJ2-7
d_call: TRBD1
cdr3_nt: TGTGCCAGCAGCTCCGAGGGACAGGCCAGCTACGAGCAGTACTTC
cdr3_aa: CASSSEGQASYEQYF

v_call: TRBV20-1
clone_size: many
j_call: TRBJ1-2
d_call: TRBD1
cdr3_nt: TGCAGTGCCCCGGGACAGGGCTATGGCTACACCTTC
cdr3_aa: CSAPGQGYGYTF

v_call: TRBV12-3/TRBV12-4
clone_size: few
j_call: TRBJ2-7
d_call: .
cdr3_nt: TGTGCCAGCAGACCTGGAGGGGACCACGAGCAGTACTTC
cdr3_aa: CASRPGGDHEQYF

v_call: TRBV4-3
clone_size: many
j_call: TRBJ2-6
d_call: .
cdr3_nt: TGCGCCAGCAGCCAAGATCGTACCCGTGGGGCCAACGTCCTGACTTTC
cdr3_aa: CASSQDRTRGANVLTF

v_call: TRBV2
clone_size: many
j_call: TRBJ1-5
d_call: .
cdr3_nt: TGTGCCAGCAGCGGAATTCAACGCCAGAACAGTTATCAGCCCCAGCATTTT
cdr3_aa: CASSGIQRQNSYQPQHF

v_call: TRBV2
clone_size: many
j_call: TRBJ2-5
d_call: .
cdr3_nt: TGTGCCAGCAGGGTTCAAGAGACCCAGTACTTC
cdr3_aa: CASRVQETQYF

v_call: TRBV5-1
clone_size: few
j_call: TRBJ2-7
d_call: TRBD1
cdr3_nt: TGCGCCAGCAGCTCGACAGGGGCTCACGAGCAGTACTTC
cdr3_aa: CASSSTGAHEQYF

v_call: TRBV7-6
clone_size: few
j_call: TRBJ2-7
d_call: .
cdr3_nt: TGTGCCAGCAGCTTCGCCACAGTGGCGTGGGAGCCCTCCGAGCAGTACTTC
cdr3_aa: CASSFATVAWEPSEQYF

v_call: TRBV6-2/TRBV6-3
clone_size: many
j_call: TRBJ2-1
d_call: .
cdr3_nt: TGTGCCAGCAGTTACTCTCCGACGGATGAGCAGTTCTTC
cdr3_aa: CASSYSPTDEQFF

v_call: TRBV20-1
clone_size: .
j_call: TRBJ1-6
d_call: .
cdr3_nt: TGCAGTGCTAGAGGGCAGGGCAATTTCTATAATTCACCCCTCCACTTT
cdr3_aa: CSARGQGNFYNSPLHF

v_call: TRBV5-1
clone_size: many
j_call: TRBJ2-2
d_call: .
cdr3_nt: TGCGCCAGCAGCCCTGGACAGCCCGGGGAGCTGTTTTTT
cdr3_aa: CASSPGQPGELFF

v_call: TRBV12-3/TRBV12-4
clone_size: many
j_call: TRBJ1-5
d_call: TRBD1
cdr3_nt: TGTGCCAGCAGTGGACGACAGGGGAAGGGCAATCAGCCCCAGCATTTT
cdr3_aa: CASSGRQGKGNQPQHF

v_call: TRBV21-1
clone_size: many
j_call: TRBJ2-3
d_call: .
cdr3_nt: TGTGCCAGCAGCAAAGGATCGGGCTCAGACAGGGCCAGCACAGATACGCAGTATTTT
cdr3_aa: CASSKGSGSDRASTDTQYF

v_call: TRBV5-1
clone_size: many
j_call: TRBJ1-4
d_call: .
cdr3_nt: TGCGCCAGCAGCTTTGACGTTAATGAAAAACTGTTTTTT
cdr3_aa: CASSFDVNEKLFF

v_call: TRBV3-1
clone_size: many
j_call: TRBJ2-7
d_call: .
cdr3_nt: TGTGCCAGCAGCCCCGGACCGGGGAATTACGAGCAGTACTTC
cdr3_aa: CASSPGPGNYEQYF

v_call: TRBV7-2
clone_size: .
j_call: TRBJ2-3
d_call: .
cdr3_nt: TGTGCCAGCAGCTTAGATTGGCGCGTCACAGATACGCAGTATTTT
cdr3_aa: CASSLDWRVTDTQYF

v_call: TRBV12-3/TRBV12-4
clone_size: many
j_call: TRBJ2-2
d_call: .
cdr3_nt: TGTGCCAGCAGTCCGCTAATGGGCAGCTTCAACACCGGGGAGCTGTTTTTT
cdr3_aa: CASSPLMGSFNTGELFF

v_call: TRBV11-3
clone_size: many
j_call: TRBJ2-7
d_call: TRBD1
cdr3_nt: TGTGCCAGCAGCGTCAGGGCAGGGGGCGGATACGAGCAGTACTTC
cdr3_aa: CASSVRAGGGYEQYF

v_call: TRBV27
clone_size: few
j_call: TRBJ2-5
d_call: .
cdr3_nt: TGTGCCAGCAGTCCTGCCCGGGAGACCCAGTACTTC
cdr3_aa: CASSPARETQYF

v_call: TRBV28
clone_size: few
j_call: TRBJ2-1
d_call: TRBD2
cdr3_nt: TGTGCCAGCACCTTGGGACTAGCGGGAGAGGATAGGGCCTACAATGAGCAGTTCTTC
cdr3_aa: CASTLGLAGEDRAYNEQFF

v_call: TRBV5-1
clone_size: many
j_call: TRBJ2-3
d_call: TRBD2
cdr3_nt: TGCGCCAGCTTAGCGGCGGGAGGCACAGATACGCAGTATTTT
cdr3_aa: CASLAAGGTDTQYF

v_call: TRBV5-4
clone_size: .
j_call: TRBJ1-2
d_call: .
cdr3_nt: TGTGCCAGCAGCCCCCGGGCCCCCGGTCTCCCAAACTATGGCTACACCTTC
cdr3_aa: CASSPRAPGLPNYGYTF

v_call: TRBV4-3
clone_size: many
j_call: TRBJ2-7
d_call: TRBD1
cdr3_nt: TGCGCCAGCAGCCAAGATCGTCGCGACCCGGGACAGGACAACGAGCAGTACTTC
cdr3_aa: CASSQDRRDPGQDNEQYF

v_call: TRBV20-1
clone_size: many
j_call: TRBJ2-2
d_call: TRBD2
cdr3_nt: TGCAGTGCGAGAGGGCTAGCGGGAGGAACCGGGGAGCTGTTTTTT
cdr3_aa: CSARGLAGGTGELFF

v_call: TRBV5-1
clone_size: many
j_call: TRBJ2-2
d_call: TRBD1
cdr3_nt: TGCGCCAGCAGCTTGACAGGGGCGCACACCGGGGAGCTGTTTTTT
cdr3_aa: CASSLTGAHTGELFF

v_call: TRBV29-1
clone_size: many
j_call: TRBJ2-2
d_call: .
cdr3_nt: TGCAGCGTGTACAGGCAGGGAAACACCGGGGAGCTGTTTTTT
cdr3_aa: CSVYRQGNTGELFF

v_call: TRBV7-2
clone_size: few
j_call: TRBJ2-2
d_call: .
cdr3_nt: TGTGCCAGCCGGGCACGCGACGGGGAGCTGTTTTTT
cdr3_aa: CASRARDGELFF

v_call: TRBV7-2
clone_size: .
j_call: TRBJ2-7
d_call: TRBD2
cdr3_nt: TGTGCCAACAGCTATGCTAGCGGTCCCTACGAGCAGTACTTC
cdr3_aa: CANSYASGPYEQYF

v_call: TRBV7-2
clone_size: many
j_call: TRBJ1-4
d_call: .
cdr3_nt: TGTGCCAGCAGCTTAGTAAGGGGCAGGGTTAATGAAAAACTGTTTTTT
cdr3_aa: CASSLVRGRVNEKLFF

v_call: TRBV3-1
clone_size: .
j_call: TRBJ2-7
d_call: TRBD1
cdr3_nt: TGTGCCTGCAGTCCCACCATTGGGACAGGCGCCCCACACTACGAGCAGTACTTC
cdr3_aa: CACSPTIGTGAPHYEQYF

v_call: TRBV29-1
clone_size: .
j_call: TRBJ1-5
d_call: TRBD1
cdr3_nt: TGCAGCGTCTTGGGACAGGGGGGCAATCAGCCCCAGCATTTT
cdr3_aa: CSVLGQGGNQPQHF

v_call: TRBV7-3
clone_size: many
j_call: TRBJ2-2
d_call: .
cdr3_nt: TGTGCCAGCAGCCCACAGGGAACCGGGGAGCTGTTTTTT
cdr3_aa: CASSPQGTGELFF

v_call: TRBV12-5
clone_size: many
j_call: TRBJ2-5
d_call: TRBD1
cdr3_nt: TGTGCTAGTGCCCGGAACAGGGGGCTGGGAGAGACCCAGTACTTC
cdr3_aa: CASARNRGLGETQYF

v_call: TRBV21-1
clone_size: many
j_call: TRBJ2-1
d_call: .
cdr3_nt: TGTGCCAGCAGCTCAGGACAGGGGGCAACAAAGATCGATGAGCAGTTCTTC
cdr3_aa: CASSSGQGATKIDEQFF

v_call: TRBV7-2
clone_size: many
j_call: TRBJ2-1
d_call: .
cdr3_nt: TGTGCCAGCAGCTTAGCTGGGACTCTGTACAATGAGCAGTTCTTC
cdr3_aa: CASSLAGTLYNEQFF

v_call: TRBV12-3/TRBV12-4
clone_size: few
j_call: TRBJ2-3
d_call: .
cdr3_nt: TGTGCCAGCAGATTCGGACAGCGCACAGATACGCAGTATTTT
cdr3_aa: CASRFGQRTDTQYF

v_call: TRBV7-8
clone_size: few
j_call: TRBJ2-1
d_call: .
cdr3_nt: TGTGCCAGCAGCTTAGGGGCGGCCAGCGGGCCTTGGGTCAATGAGCAGTTCTTC
cdr3_aa: CASSLGAASGPWVNEQFF

v_call: TRBV6-5
clone_size: .
j_call: TRBJ2-1
d_call: TRBD2
cdr3_nt: TGTGCCAGCAGCGCCGCTAGCGGGGCCTCCAATGAGCAGTTCTTC
cdr3_aa: CASSAASGASNEQFF

v_call: TRBV9
clone_size: many
j_call: TRBJ1-1
d_call: .
cdr3_nt: TGTGCCAGCAGCGTAAAAGGTCAGAACACTGAAGCTTTCTTT
cdr3_aa: CASSVKGQNTEAFF

v_call: TRBV29-1
clone_size: .
j_call: TRBJ2-4
d_call: .
cdr3_nt: TGCAGCGCCCTGGGACTCGGCAAAAACATTCAGTACTTC
cdr3_aa: CSALGLGKNIQYF

v_call: TRBV25-1
clone_size: many
j_call: TRBJ1-2
d_call: .
cdr3_nt: TGTGCCAGCAGAGGCGGAGAATGGAATGGCTACACCTTC
cdr3_aa: CASRGGEWNGYTF

v_call: TRBV7-8
clone_size: many
j_call: TRBJ2-3
d_call: .
cdr3_nt: TGTGCCAGCAGCTTTGGTGGGACTTGGCAGTTTGGCACAGATACGCAGTATTTT
cdr3_aa: CASSFGGTWQFGTDTQYF

v_call: TRBV20-1
clone_size: .
j_call: TRBJ1-4
d_call: TRBD1
cdr3_nt: TGCAGTGCTGGATACAGGGGAGGGCCAACTAATGAAAAACTGTTTTTT
cdr3_aa: CSAGYRGGPTNEKLFF